This T cell receptor beta chain was recorded in a study of CD8+CD57+ T cells in acquired aplastic anemia (dated by TCRdb to between 2017 and 2018). Some background on the complete study: On average, sorted CD4+ and CD8+ cells yielded around 3.5 ug of extracted DNA, with a range of roughly 0.19 to 27.4 ug. A CD8+CD57+ expansion meant a frequency higher than the mean frequency seen in healthy subjects. What the research found in general, with its limitations: About 28 CD8+ CDR3 sequences were found in both patients and controls but appeared to be highly expressed in patients and within the immunodominant clones of the patients. Patients and healthy controls showed no significant difference in CD8+ Simpson's diversity (P=0.060).

The patients picked for sequencing were ones in whom flow cytometry had shown an expansion of CD8+CD57+ cells. Every patient had severe acquired aplastic anemia, diagnosed using the International Study of Aplastic Anemia and Agranulocytosis and Camitta criteria. No therapy had been received by the patients at the time of blood sampling. TCR repertoires of sorted CD4+ and CD8+ blood T cells from severe aplastic anemia patients and healthy subjects were deep-sequenced in the study. In the USA, patient enrollment took place under clinicaltrials.gov protocols 00001620, 01623167, 00001397, 00071045, 00081523 and 00961064. Ficoll-Paque density gradient centrifugation was used to isolate peripheral blood mononuclear cells. Before DNA extraction, CD4+ and CD8+ T cells were sorted by FACS or by magnetic beads. Note on this clonotype: The specificity of this receptor is unknown. An end of the junction does not agree with germline; a read error may underlie this.

CDR1 and CDR2, looked up from the germline V gene, are SGHRS and YFSETQ. The CDR3 starts with the cysteine, ends with the phenylalanine, and has 12 residues. Here the CDR3 DNA is all that survives: 36 bases in frame from base 1. Genomic DNA was used as template for profiling of TCR beta VDJ combinations and CDR3 sequences. TCR repertoire sequencing was run on an Illumina HiSeq 2000. The original methods were these. Repertoire assessment relied on Simpson's diversity index, CDR3 size and DJ length profiles, and TRBV/TRBJ rearrangement plots. Whichever DNA sequence was most abundant in the deep sequencing data was defined as the immunodominant clone. CDR3 amino acid sequences were checked for sharing between subjects and were compared against published repertoires and the VDJdb database. TCRdb trimmed public reads at Q25 via fastp, called clones via MiXCR and kept in-frame beta chains. A single entry per CDR3 protein holds the most common genes and DNA from its merged rows. The V and J calls come from TCRdb's annotation, not from the publication. The sample data list fewer than 300,000 distinct CDR3 sequences, and 70% to 85% of these were observed just once. The ten largest clones represent around 40% of the sample.

The rearranged segments are TRBV5-1 and TRBJ2-5; TRBD2 agrees with 7 junctional bases. The sequence was collected from a human donor with aplastic anemia. Sequencing input: sorted CD4+, CD8+, or CD8+CD57+ T cells (not recorded which) from PBMCs. The bases read TGTGCCGGCAGCTTGGATCCAGCGGGGCAGTACTTC. Its protein is CAGSLDPAGQYF.